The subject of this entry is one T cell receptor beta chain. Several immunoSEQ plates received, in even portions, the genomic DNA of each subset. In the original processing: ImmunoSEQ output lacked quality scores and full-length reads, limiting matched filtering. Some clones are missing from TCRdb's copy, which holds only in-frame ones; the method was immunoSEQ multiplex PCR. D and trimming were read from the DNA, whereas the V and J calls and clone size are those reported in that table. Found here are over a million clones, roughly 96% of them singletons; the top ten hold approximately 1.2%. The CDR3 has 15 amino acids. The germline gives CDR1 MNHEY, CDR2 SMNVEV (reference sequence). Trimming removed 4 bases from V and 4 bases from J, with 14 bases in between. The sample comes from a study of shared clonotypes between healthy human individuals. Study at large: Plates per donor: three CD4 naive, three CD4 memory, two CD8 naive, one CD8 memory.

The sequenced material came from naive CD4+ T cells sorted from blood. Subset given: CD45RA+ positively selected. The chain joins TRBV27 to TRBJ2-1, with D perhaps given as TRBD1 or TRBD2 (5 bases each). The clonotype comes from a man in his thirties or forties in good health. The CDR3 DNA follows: TGTGCCAGCAGTTACGCTCCGAGGGGATACAATGAGCAGTTCTTC. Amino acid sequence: CASSYAPRGYNEQFF.